This entry lists 31 T cell receptor beta chains sequenced from one sample in a study of blood T cell repertoires in COVID-19. The data were produced by immunoSEQ multiplex PCR, yet TCRdb's version contains in-frame clones alone and is incomplete. The sample has fewer than 200,000 clones; 60% to 80% are singletons. Sequencing input: PBMCs or T cells enriched from blood (not recorded which). These receptor sequences come from a woman aged 50 to 60 who had recovered from COVID-19.

The CDR3 reads CASTRTGTYEQYF. The CDR3 DNA follows: TGTGCCAGCACAAGGACAGGGACCTACGAGCAGTACTTC. The V call is TRBV7-9, the J call TRBJ2-7; 8 bases align to TRBD1. V gave up 7 bases and J gave up 2 bases; unmatched junction bases: 4. The CDR3 runs 13 residues. The germline gives CDR1 SEHNR, CDR2 FQNEAQ (reference sequence).

The chain combines TRBV7-3 with TRBJ2-1; 10 bases map to TRBD2. CDR3 length: 16 residues. Germline trimming cut 4 bases from V and 2 bases from J; bases unmatched to any gene: 5. Per the germline V gene, CDR1 is SGHTA and CDR2 is FQGTGA. CDR3 sequence (DNA): TGTGCCAGCAGCTCAGTCAGCGGGAGGGCCTACAATGAGCAGTTCTTC. Protein: CASSSVSGRAYNEQFF.

The chain links TRBV19 to TRBJ2-1; D is unresolved. V lost 3 bases and J 5 bases, leaving 20 bases between the germline ends. CDR1 is LNHDA and CDR2 is SQIVND in the germline V gene (reference sequence). The CDR3 loop spans 17 amino acids. The CDR3 nucleotides read TGTGCCAGTAGTATGGAACCTTGGCGGCTCATCGACAATGAGCAGTTCTTC. This sequence encodes CASSMEPWRLIDNEQFF.

The chain carries TRBV3-1 (or the pseudogene TRBV3-2) and TRBJ2-4, with a tentative D call TRBD1 (6 bases). This CDR3 has 12 amino acids. Germline loops: CDR1 LGHDT, CDR2 YNNKEL (reference sequence). The V end was cut by 5 bases, the J end by 7 bases, with 9 bases between. The CDR3: CASSTQGNIQYF. CDR3 DNA sequence: TGTGCCAGCAGCACCCAGGGGAACATTCAGTACTTC.

Only one count was recorded for this clone. This chain connects TRBV19 to TRBJ2-2; TRBD2 is a possible D gene (5 bases). This CDR3 contains 15 residues. Germline V gene lookup returns CDR1 LNHDA and CDR2 SQIVND (reference sequence). The ends were cut back, 5 bases at V and 1 base at J, with 11 bases in the middle. The CDR3 protein is CASSRAGVNTGELFF. The CDR3 DNA reads as TGTGCCAGTAGTCGTGCCGGGGTGAACACCGGGGAGCTGTTTTTT. The variable domain in full, with the rest retrieved from reference TRBV19 and TRBJ2-2, is DGGITQSPKYLFRKEGQNVTLSCEQNLNHDAMYWYRQDPGQGLRLIYYSQIVNDFQKGDIAEGYSVSREKKESFPLTVTSAQKNPTAFYLCASSRAGVNTGELFFGEGSRLTVL.

This clone was counted a few times. This chain links TRBV28 with TRBJ2-7, with a possible D match to TRBD2 (6 bases). The V gene's germline CDR1 is MDHEN and CDR2 SYDVKM. V was shortened by 4 bases and J by 4 bases, with 14 bases between the two germline ends. This CDR3 is 14 amino acids long. CDR3 in amino acids: CASSSTNRGYEQYF. DNA for the CDR3: TGTGCCAGCAGTTCCACCAACCGGGGGTACGAGCAGTACTTC.

This clone has only a few counts. This chain uses TRBV13 with TRBJ2-7; possible D gene TRBD2, 5 bases. The CDR3 extends over 18 amino acids. CDR1 is PRHDT, CDR2 FYEKMQ, per germline (reference sequence). Trimming took 5 bases from V and 1 from J, leaving 24 bases between them. This CDR3 reads CASSRDPPFERKSYEQYF. The CDR3 region has the DNA TGTGCCAGCAGCCGCGACCCTCCTTTCGAGCGGAAATCCTACGAGCAGTACTTC.

V usage is TRBV18 and J usage is TRBJ1-1; 7 nucleotides line up with TRBD1. Germline V gene data show CDR1 as KGHSH and CDR2 as LQKENI. This CDR3 has 15 amino acids. V was clipped by 4 bases and J by 8 bases; unmatched bases: 13. Here the CDR3 DNA reads TGTGCCAGCTCACAGACGACAGGACAGGACCGAGAAGCTTTCTTT. This encodes CASSQTTGQDREAFF.

This chain joins TRBV14 and TRBJ2-5; 7 bases map to TRBD2. The junction had 9 bases not matched to a gene; V was cut back by 4 bases and J by 4 bases. Germline-derived CDR1 and CDR2 are SGHDN and FVKESK. This CDR3 is built from 15 residues. The CDR3 nucleotides read TGTGCCAGCAGCCCAAGGACTAGAAACACAGAGACCCAGTACTTC. Its protein product is CASSPRTRNTETQYF.

This clone occurred a few times. The chain combines TRBV9 with TRBJ2-3; TRBD2 might be the D (5 bases). The germline V and J ends were trimmed by 4 bases and 0 bases, with 15 bases remaining between them. Per the germline V gene, CDR1 is SGDLS and CDR2 is YYNGEE. CDR3 size: 16 residues. CDR3 protein: CASSTLSAGSTDTQYF. CDR3 sequence (DNA): TGTGCCAGCAGCACTCTTTCGGCGGGTAGCACAGATACGCAGTATTTT.

The chain uses TRBV16 and TRBJ1-1; D gene ambiguous. Trimming left V 5 bases short and J 3 bases short, with 7 bases between. CDR3 length: 12 residues. CDR1 KGHSY and CDR2 FQNENV come from the germline V gene. As DNA, the CDR3 is TGTGCCAGCAGCGAGACACACACTGAAGCTTTCTTT. Protein sequence: CASSETHTEAFF.

The chain employs TRBV27 and TRBJ2-5; 9 positions match TRBD2. With V trimmed by 4 bases and J by 1 base, 7 bases remained unmatched. CDR3 length: 16 amino acids. Germline CDR1 reads MNHEY; CDR2 reads SMNVEV (reference sequence). For the CDR3, the DNA is TGTGCCAGCAGTTCCTTCCGCGGGAGGGCCCAAGAGACCCAGTACTTC. Encoded protein: CASSSFRGRAQETQYF.

This chain links TRBV30 with TRBJ1-1, with 7 bases identical to TRBD1. The junction had 7 bases not matched to a gene; V was cut back by 2 bases and J by 7 bases. The CDR3 length is 13 residues. Germline V gene lookup returns CDR1 GTSNPN and CDR2 SVGIG (reference sequence). The CDR3 reads CAWSRTRDSEAFF. CDR3 nucleotide sequence: TGTGCCTGGAGTCGTACCCGGGACAGTGAAGCTTTCTTT.

This chain uses TRBV18 with TRBJ1-1; perhaps TRBD1 as D (6 bases). CDR3 length: 14 residues. Between the trimmed V and J ends, which lost 3 bases and 3 bases, there was a span of 11 bases. Per germline, CDR1 KGHSH and CDR2 LQKENI. Here the CDR3 reads CASSPDQGYTEAFF. The CDR3 nucleotides read TGTGCCAGCTCACCCGATCAGGGGTACACTGAAGCTTTCTTT.

J is TRBJ1-4 and V is TRBV11-2; TRBD1 matches at 8 bases. There are 19 residues in the CDR3. V gave up 4 bases and J gave up 8 bases; unmatched junction bases: 21. Germline V lookup: CDR1 SGHAT, CDR2 FQNNGV. The chain's CDR3 is CASSSSGPGQVSRKEKLFF. CDR3 DNA sequence: TGTGCCAGCAGCTCATCGGGGCCGGGACAGGTGTCACGGAAGGAAAAACTGTTTTTT. Drawing the rest from reference TRBV11-2 and TRBJ1-4, the complete variable domain is EAGVAQSPRYKIIEKRQSVAFWCNPISGHATLYWYQQILGQGPKLLIQFQNNGVVDDSQLPKDRFSAERLKGVDSTLKIQPAKLEDSAVYLCASSSSGPGQVSRKEKLFFGSGTQLSVL.

This clone turned up a few times. The V and J genes are TRBV7-9 and TRBJ2-7; a weak D match, TRBD2 (6 bases). CDR3 size: 15 residues. CDR1 is SEHNR and CDR2 is FQNEAQ in the germline V gene (reference sequence). The V gene lost 5 bases and the J gene lost 4 bases, with 18 bases spanning the gap. The CDR3 coding sequence is TGTGCCAGCAGCCCTGCTCCGGGAGTGGAGTACGAGCAGTACTTC. This translates into CASSPAPGVEYEQYF.

The chain joins TRBV9 to TRBJ2-7; 7 bases are a match to TRBD1. After removal of 0 bases from V and 2 bases from J, the junction contained 5 bases not matched to a gene. This CDR3 is 15 amino acids long. Germline-derived CDR1 and CDR2 are SGDLS and YYNGEE. The CDR3 bases are TGTGCCAGCAGCGTAGGTGGGACAGCGGCCTACGAGCAGTACTTC. This encodes CASSVGGTAAYEQYF.

This clone was detected once. The chain couples TRBV2 to TRBJ2-3, with 7 bases lining up with TRBD2. Germline-derived CDR1 and CDR2 are SNHLY and FYNNEI. The CDR3 consists of 18 residues. Germline trimming cut 1 base from V and 0 bases from J; bases unmatched to any gene: 10. The CDR3 spells CASSEERVAGSSTDTQYF. DNA for the CDR3: TGTGCCAGCAGTGAAGAGAGGGTAGCGGGTTCTAGCACAGATACGCAGTATTTT.

This sequence joins TRBV3-1 (or the pseudogene TRBV3-2) and TRBJ2-5; the match to TRBD2 covers 8 bases. Germline CDR1 reads LGHDT; CDR2 reads YNNKEL (reference sequence). This CDR3 spans 14 amino acids. V gave up 1 base and J gave up 4 bases; unmatched junction bases: 2. The CDR3 region is CASSQAGGTETQYF. The CDR3, as DNA: TGTGCCAGCAGCCAAGCGGGAGGGACAGAGACCCAGTACTTC.

The chain joins TRBV13 to TRBJ2-6; tentative D call: TRBD1 (6 bases). The CDR3 length is 18 residues. V lost 5 bases, J lost 0 bases, and 17 bases lay in between. From germline, CDR1 is PRHDT and CDR2 FYEKMQ (reference sequence). CDR3 protein: CASSKPVGHLSGANVLTF. DNA of the CDR3: TGTGCCAGCAGCAAGCCCGTGGGACACCTCTCTGGGGCCAACGTCCTGACTTTC.

This clone was seen a few times. This sequence joins TRBV9 and TRBJ2-5; 13 bases line up with TRBD2. The junction had 1 base not matched to a gene; V was cut back by 0 bases and J by 2 bases. From germline, CDR1 is SGDLS and CDR2 YYNGEE. This CDR3 contains 16 residues. CDR3 bases: TGTGCCAGCAGCGTAGCGGGACTAGCGGGACAAGAGACCCAGTACTTC. This translates into CASSVAGLAGQETQYF.

The chain links TRBV5-8 to TRBJ2-5, with TRBD1 matching over 9 bases. V lost 4 bases, J lost 5 bases, and 6 bases stayed unmatched. The germline gives CDR1 SGHTS, CDR2 YDEGEE. The CDR3 spans 14 residues. CDR3 sequence reads: CASSPRTGEETQYF. The CDR3, as DNA: TGTGCCAGCAGCCCCCGGACAGGGGAGGAGACCCAGTACTTC.

The rearrangement joins TRBV20-1 to TRBJ2-5; unclear D gene. Germline V gene lookup returns CDR1 DFQATT and CDR2 SNEGSKA (reference sequence). The germline V and J ends were trimmed by 3 bases and 2 bases, with 16 bases remaining between them. This CDR3 contains 15 residues. CDR3 in amino acids: CSASLGQFQQETQYF. CDR3 DNA: TGCAGTGCTAGTTTGGGCCAGTTCCAACAAGAGACCCAGTACTTC.

This clone was seen a single time. This rearrangement joins TRBV7-2 to TRBJ2-1; 7 bases are a match to TRBD2. The CDR3 has 16 amino acids. With V trimmed by 5 bases and J by 3 bases, 10 bases remained unmatched. Germline V gene data show CDR1 as SGHTA and CDR2 as FQGNSA. This CDR3 reads CASSPPSGLSYNEQFF. Written as DNA, the CDR3 is TGTGCCAGCAGCCCACCTTCGGGACTAAGCTACAATGAGCAGTTCTTC.

The chain has TRBV25-1 and TRBJ1-4, with a weak D call TRBD1 (6 bases). Germline CDR1 MGHDK, CDR2 SYGVNS. Trimming removed 4 bases from V and 7 bases from J, with 10 bases in between. The CDR3 covers 13 residues. The CDR3 reads CASSGGGREKLFF. CDR3 nucleotide sequence: TGTGCCAGCAGTGGAGGGGGACGTGAAAAACTGTTTTTT. The whole variable domain, filled in from reference TRBV25-1 and TRBJ1-4, reads EADIYQTPRYLVIGTGKKITLECSQTMGHDKMYWYQQDPGMELHLIHYSYGVNSTEKGDLSSESTVSRIRTEHFPLTLESARPSHTSQYLCASSGGGREKLFFGSGTQLSVL.

This rearrangement joins TRBV19 to TRBJ2-1, with 13 bases aligning to TRBD2. Germline CDR1 reads LNHDA; CDR2 reads SQIVND (reference sequence). J was trimmed by 7 bases and V by 3 bases; bases with no gene match: 3. CDR3 length: 15 amino acids. The CDR3 reads CASSIVTSGGNEQFF. CDR3 coding DNA: TGTGCCAGTAGTATCGTGACTAGCGGGGGGAATGAGCAGTTCTTC.

V is TRBV6-5 and J is TRBJ1-4; D might be TRBD1 (5 bases). Trimming removed 10 bases from V and 7 bases from J, with 19 bases in between. The CDR3 is 14 residues long. Germline V gives CDR1 MNHEY, CDR2 SVGAGI. CDR3 sequence reads: CATSSGSISEKLFF. The CDR3, as DNA: TGTGCCACTTCGTCAGGGTCGATCAGTGAAAAACTGTTTTTT.

The rearrangement links TRBV28 to TRBJ2-1; 10 nucleotides align to TRBD2. The CDR3 totals 12 residues. Per germline, CDR1 MDHEN and CDR2 SYDVKM. After removal of 5 bases from V and 14 bases from J, the junction contained 6 bases not matched to a gene. CDR3 in DNA: TGTGCCAGCAGTGCTAGCGGGAGTAGGGAGTTCTTC. Amino acid sequence: CASSASGSREFF.

The chain couples TRBV4-3 to TRBJ2-1; tentative D call: TRBD2 (6 bases). Trimming removed 1 base at V and 1 base at J, with 14 bases between. Germline V gene lookup returns CDR1 LGHNA and CDR2 YSLEER. The CDR3 is 17 amino acids. CDR3 DNA: TGCGCCAGCAGCCAAGCCTTGGTGGGAGGATCCTACAATGAGCAGTTCTTC. Translation gives CASSQALVGGSYNEQFF.

The V call is TRBV9, the J call TRBJ2-2; TRBD2 matches 8 bases. This CDR3 is built from 15 residues. V lost 3 bases and J lost 6; bases outside the gene matches: 7. Germline CDR1 is SGDLS and CDR2 is YYNGEE. The CDR3 sequence is CASSGLAGRAGELFF. Written as DNA, the CDR3 is TGTGCCAGCAGCGGTTTAGCGGGACGGGCCGGGGAGCTGTTTTTT.

The V and J genes are TRBV5-1 and TRBJ2-7, with 8 bases matching TRBD1. The CDR3 contains 16 residues. The germline V gene encodes CDR1 SGHRS and CDR2 YFSETQ. V lost 2 bases and J lost 5; bases outside the gene matches: 12. The CDR3 sequence is CASSLGQGILTDEQYF. In nucleotides, the CDR3 is TGCGCCAGCAGCTTAGGACAGGGTATTTTGACTGACGAGCAGTACTTC.